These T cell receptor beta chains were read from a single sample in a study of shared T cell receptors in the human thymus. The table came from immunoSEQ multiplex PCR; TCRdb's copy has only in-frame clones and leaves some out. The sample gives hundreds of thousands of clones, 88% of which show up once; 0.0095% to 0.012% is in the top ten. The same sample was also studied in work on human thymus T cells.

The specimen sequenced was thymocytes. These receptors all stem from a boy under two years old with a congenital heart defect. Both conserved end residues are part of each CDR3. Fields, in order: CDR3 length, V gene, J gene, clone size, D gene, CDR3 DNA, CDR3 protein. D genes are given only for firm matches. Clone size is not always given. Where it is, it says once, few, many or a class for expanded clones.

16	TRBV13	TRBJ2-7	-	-	TGTGCCAGCAGCTTCGGCGGGATGGGGTCCTCCTACGAGCAGTACTTC	CASSFGGMGSSYEQYF
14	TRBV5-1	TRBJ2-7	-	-	TGCGCCAGCAGCGGGGCGAGTATAGGCTACGAGCAGTACTTC	CASSGASIGYEQYF
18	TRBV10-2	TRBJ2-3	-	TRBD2	TGCGCCAGCAGTTCGTCCCCGGGACTAGCGGGAGTTGAGGATACGCAGTATTTT	CASSSSPGLAGVEDTQYF
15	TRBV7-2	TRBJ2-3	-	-	TGTGCCAGCAGCTTAAGTGCAGAAAGCACAGATACGCAGTATTTT	CASSLSAESTDTQYF
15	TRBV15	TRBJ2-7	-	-	TGTGCCACCAGCAGGCGACAGATTCCCTCCTACGAGCAGTACTTC	CATSRRQIPSYEQYF
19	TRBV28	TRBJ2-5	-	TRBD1	TGTGCCAGCAGTTTAGAATATCTTGGGCCGGGACAGGGGACCGGGACCCAGTACTTC	CASSLEYLGPGQGTGTQYF
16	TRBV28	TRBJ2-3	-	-	TGTGCCAGCAGTTCCCGAGGACTATATAGCACAGATACGCAGTATTTT	CASSSRGLYSTDTQYF
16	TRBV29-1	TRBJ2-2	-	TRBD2	TGCAGCGTTGCTCCGGGACTAGCGGAGAACACCGGGGAGCTGTTTTTT	CSVAPGLAENTGELFF
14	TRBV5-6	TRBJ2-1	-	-	TGTGCCAGCAGCTTGTGGGGGCTGAGCAATGAGCAGTTCTTC	CASSLWGLSNEQFF
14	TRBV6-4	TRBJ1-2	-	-	TGTGCCAGCAGTGAGGGGGGGACCAGCTATGGCTACACCTTC	CASSEGGTSYGYTF
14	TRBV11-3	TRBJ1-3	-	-	TGTGCCAGCAGCTCCGAGACAGGTGGGCACACCATATATTTT	CASSSETGGHTIYF
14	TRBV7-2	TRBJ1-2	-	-	TGTGCCAGCAGGAAGTTGACAGGCCCCTATGGCTACACCTTC	CASRKLTGPYGYTF
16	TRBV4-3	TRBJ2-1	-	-	TGCGCCAGCAGCCCGAGGACCGGCGGGGAGTGGGATGAGCAGTTCTTC	CASSPRTGGEWDEQFF
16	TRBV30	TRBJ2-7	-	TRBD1	TGTGCCTGGAGTGTACGATCGGACAGGGTAGGCCACGAGCAGTACTTC	CAWSVRSDRVGHEQYF
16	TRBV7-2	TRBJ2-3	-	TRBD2	TGTGCCAGCAGCCGCCGTACGGGGGACTACACAGATACGCAGTATTTT	CASSRRTGDYTDTQYF
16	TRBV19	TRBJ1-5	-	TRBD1	TGTGCCAGTAGTATAGAAAGGGGACAGGGGATCCAGCCCCAGCATTTT	CASSIERGQGIQPQHF
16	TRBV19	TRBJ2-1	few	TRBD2	TGTGCCAGTAGTCCGGGGACTAGCGGGACTAACAATGAGCAGTTCTTC	CASSPGTSGTNNEQFF
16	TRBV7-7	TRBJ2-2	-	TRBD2	TGTGCCAGCAGTCCCTGCAGCGGGAGGGCCACCGGGGAGCTGTTTTTT	CASSPCSGRATGELFF
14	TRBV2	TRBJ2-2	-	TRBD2	TGTGCCGGATTAGCGGGAGGGCCCGCCGGGGAGCTGTTTTTT	CAGLAGGPAGELFF
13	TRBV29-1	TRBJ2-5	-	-	TGCAGCGTCCCGGCGGCGAGACGGGAGACCCAGTACTTC	CSVPAARRETQYF
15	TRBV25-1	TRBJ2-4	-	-	TGTGCCAGCAGCGTCGGGGGATTACCCAAAAACATTCAGTACTTC	CASSVGGLPKNIQYF
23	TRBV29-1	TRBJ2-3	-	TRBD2	TGCAGCGTTGAATTAACCGGGACATACCAGCGGGAGGGCCTCATCCCGAGCACAGATACGCAGTATTTT	CSVELTGTYQREGLIPSTDTQYF
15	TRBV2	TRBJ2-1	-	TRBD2	TGTGCCAGCAGTGAGCGGGAGGGTCCCTACAATGAGCAGTTCTTC	CASSEREGPYNEQFF
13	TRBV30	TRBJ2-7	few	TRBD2	TGTGCCTGGAGTGTAGCGGGAGGTTACGAGCAGTACTTC	CAWSVAGGYEQYF
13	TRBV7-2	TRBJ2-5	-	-	TGTGCCAGCACCGTTCCGTGGGCTGAGACCCAGTACTTC	CASTVPWAETQYF
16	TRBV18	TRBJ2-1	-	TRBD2	TGTGCCAGCTCACCCCTTACTGGCGGGAGGCGCAATGAGCAGTTCTTC	CASSPLTGGRRNEQFF
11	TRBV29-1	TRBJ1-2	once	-	TGCAGCGTTCCGACACTTCATGGCTACACCTTC	CSVPTLHGYTF
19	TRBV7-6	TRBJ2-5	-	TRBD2	TGTGCCAGCAGCCGCGGAAAAAGAGACCAGCGGGAGGGCCGGGAGACCCAGTACTTC	CASSRGKRDQREGRETQYF
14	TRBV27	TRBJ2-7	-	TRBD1	TGTGCCAGCAGTGGTGACAGGGGGCTCTACGAGCAGTACTTC	CASSGDRGLYEQYF
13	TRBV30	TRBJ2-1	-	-	TGTGCCTGGAGTGTACTAGCCCACAATGAGCAGTTCTTC	CAWSVLAHNEQFF
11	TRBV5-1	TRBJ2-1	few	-	TGCGCCAGCAGCCGGGGGAGTGAGCAGTTCTTC	CASSRGSEQFF
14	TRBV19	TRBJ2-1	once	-	TGTGCCAGTAGTATTAAGGGAACTAGCTATGAGCAGTTCTTC	CASSIKGTSYEQFF
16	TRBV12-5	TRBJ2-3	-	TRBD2	TGTGCTAGTGGTCCCCAACGGGGGGGATACACAGATACGCAGTATTTT	CASGPQRGGYTDTQYF
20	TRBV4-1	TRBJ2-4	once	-	TGCGCCAGCAGTCAGGGGAGAGACAACAGGGTCCCCTTAGCCAAAAACATTCAGTACTTC	CASSQGRDNRVPLAKNIQYF
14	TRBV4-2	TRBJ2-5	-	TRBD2	TGTGCCAGCAGCCAAGGGGGGGGGCAAGAGACCCAGTACTTC	CASSQGGGQETQYF
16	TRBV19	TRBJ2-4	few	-	TGTGCCAGTAGTATTGAGGGAGGTGTGGCCAAAAACATTCAGTACTTC	CASSIEGGVAKNIQYF
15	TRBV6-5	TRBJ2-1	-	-	TGTGCCAGCATGGCACGACTAGTCCCTTACAATGAGCAGTTCTTC	CASMARLVPYNEQFF
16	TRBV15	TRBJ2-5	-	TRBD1	TGTGCCACCAGCGTGACAGGGGGAAGAGGGACAGAGACCCAGTACTTC	CATSVTGGRGTETQYF
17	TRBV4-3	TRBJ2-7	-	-	TGCGCCAGCAGCCAAGAGGAGGGTCAGTACTACTCCTACGAGCAGTACTTC	CASSQEEGQYYSYEQYF
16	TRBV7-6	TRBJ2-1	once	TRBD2	TGTGCCAGCAGCGAAGAAGGGACTAGCGGTGACAATGAGCAGTTCTTC	CASSEEGTSGDNEQFF
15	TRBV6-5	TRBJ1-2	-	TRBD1	TGTGCCAGCAGTTACTTGGACAGGGGGAACTATGGCTACACCTTC	CASSYLDRGNYGYTF
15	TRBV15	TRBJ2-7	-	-	TGTGCCACCAGCAGAGATTTAGGGACACCCTACGAGCAGTACTTC	CATSRDLGTPYEQYF
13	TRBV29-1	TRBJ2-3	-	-	TGCAGCGTTGCTGACAGCTCCACAGATACGCAGTATTTT	CSVADSSTDTQYF
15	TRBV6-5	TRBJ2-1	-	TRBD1	TGTGCCAGCAGTTACATGGGACAGGGACCCAATGAGCAGTTCTTC	CASSYMGQGPNEQFF
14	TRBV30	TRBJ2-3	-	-	TGTGCCTGGAGTCGTACTAGCAGAACAGATACGCAGTATTTT	CAWSRTSRTDTQYF
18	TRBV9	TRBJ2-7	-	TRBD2	TGTGCCAGCAGCGTAGAGGTCCGGGCTAGCGGGAGGACCTACGAGCAGTACTTC	CASSVEVRASGRTYEQYF
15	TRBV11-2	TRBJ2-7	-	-	TGTGCCAGCTCCCCGGCGACCCACAAGGGGTACGAGCAGTACTTC	CASSPATHKGYEQYF
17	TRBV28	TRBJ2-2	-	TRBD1	TGTGCCAGCAGTACCCGGGACAGGGGATCGGGCACCGGGGAGCTGTTTTTT	CASSTRDRGSGTGELFF
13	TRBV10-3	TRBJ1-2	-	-	TGTGCCATCAGTGAGGGGGAGGTCCATGGCTACACCTTC	CAISEGEVHGYTF
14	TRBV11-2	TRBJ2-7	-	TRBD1	TGTGCCCTCACGAGGGGGCGGTCTACCTACGAGCAGTACTTC	CALTRGRSTYEQYF
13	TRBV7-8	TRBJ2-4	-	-	TGTGCCAGCAGTCGAGGTCCCAAAAACATTCAGTACTTC	CASSRGPKNIQYF